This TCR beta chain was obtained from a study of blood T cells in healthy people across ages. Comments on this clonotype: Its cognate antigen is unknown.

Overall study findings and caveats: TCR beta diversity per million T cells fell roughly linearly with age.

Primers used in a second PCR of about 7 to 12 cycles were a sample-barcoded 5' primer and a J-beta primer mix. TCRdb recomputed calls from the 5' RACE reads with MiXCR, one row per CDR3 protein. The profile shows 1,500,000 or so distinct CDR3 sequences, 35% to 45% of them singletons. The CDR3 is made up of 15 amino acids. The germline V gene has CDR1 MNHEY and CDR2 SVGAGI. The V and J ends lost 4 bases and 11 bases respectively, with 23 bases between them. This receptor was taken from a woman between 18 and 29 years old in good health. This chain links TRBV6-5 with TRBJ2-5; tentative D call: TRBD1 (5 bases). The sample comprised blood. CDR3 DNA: TGTGCCAGCAGTTCCGACAGATCCCCCCCCAATGAGCAGTACTTC. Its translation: CASSSDRSPPNEQYF.